A single sample gave rise to the 30 T cell receptor beta chains below, sequenced in a study of beta chain features in type 1 diabetes. Reverse transcribing all isolated RNA meant expressed TCRB transcripts were sequenced. The protocol was immunoSEQ multiplex PCR, while the TCRdb copy is restricted to in-frame clones and leaves out a portion. The sample lists about 240,000 clones, 25% to 30% seen once, with roughly 4% in the top ten. Material for sequencing was central memory CD4+ T cells from blood. The receptors derive from a man aged 30-40 years in good health.

The genes are TRBV19 and TRBJ1-1, with 10 positions matching TRBD1. Germline V gene sequence: CDR1 LNHDA, CDR2 SQIVND (reference sequence). This CDR3 has 14 residues. V was clipped by 4 bases and J by 5 bases; unmatched bases: 4. DNA for the CDR3: TGTGCCAGTAGTAGAGACAGGGGGCGAACTGAAGCTTTCTTT. It specifies CASSRDRGRTEAFF.

This rearrangement joins TRBV5-1 to TRBJ1-2; 9 nucleotides align to TRBD1. J lost 5 bases, V lost 2 bases, and 4 bases had no gene match. The CDR3 loop spans 14 amino acids. CDR1 is SGHRS and CDR2 is YFSETQ in the germline V gene. CDR3 sequence: CASSFLDRGYGYTF. As DNA, the CDR3 is TGCGCCAGCAGCTTCCTGGACAGGGGTTATGGCTACACCTTC.

The sample holds a few counts of this clone. This chain uses TRBV29-1 with TRBJ2-1, with 7 bases aligning to TRBD1. V shed 7 bases and J 7 bases; nucleotides not matched to a gene: 4. CDR3 length: 11 residues. Germline V CDR1 and CDR2: SQVTM, ANQGSEA. For the CDR3, the DNA is TGCAGCGGACAGGGTTTTAATGAGCAGTTCTTC. This encodes CSGQGFNEQFF.

The V gene is TRBV7-2, the J gene TRBJ1-1; 11 nucleotides match TRBD1. The CDR3 is 12 residues long. Germline V gene data show CDR1 as SGHTA and CDR2 as FQGNSA. V shed 3 bases, J shed 11 bases, and the junction held 2 bases outside the gene matches. The CDR3: CASSFGTGGAFF. For the CDR3, the DNA is TGTGCCAGCAGCTTCGGGACAGGGGGTGCTTTCTTT.

The chain links TRBV5-1 to TRBJ2-1; the match to TRBD2 covers 7 bases. V lost 6 bases, J lost 7 bases, and 13 bases stayed unmatched. The CDR3 extends over 15 amino acids. Per the germline V gene, CDR1 is SGHRS and CDR2 is YFSETQ. CDR3 sequence reads: CASKQGEGLLNEQFF. The CDR3 nucleotides are TGCGCCAGCAAACAAGGGGAGGGCCTACTTAATGAGCAGTTCTTC.

The rearrangement links TRBV7-9 to TRBJ2-3, with 11 bases fitting TRBD2. This CDR3 region has 15 residues. V shed 3 bases, J shed 2 bases, and the junction held 1 base outside the gene matches. Germline CDR1 SEHNR, CDR2 FQNEAQ (reference sequence). This CDR3 reads CASSLGLADTDTQYF. CDR3 coding DNA: TGTGCCAGCAGCTTGGGACTAGCGGACACAGATACGCAGTATTTT.

The rearrangement links TRBV6-1 to TRBJ1-2; TRBD1 aligns across 9 bases. CDR1 is MNHNS and CDR2 is SASEGT in the germline V gene. With 4 bases clipped from V and 8 bases from J, the junction kept 5 bases outside the gene matches. The CDR3 sequence is 13 residues long. The CDR3 DNA reads as TGTGCCAGCAGTGTTCGGACAGGGGACGGCTACACCTTC. It yields the protein CASSVRTGDGYTF.

A few counts support this clone. The rearrangement joins TRBV7-2 to TRBJ2-5, with TRBD2 identical over 9 bases. V was clipped by 5 bases and J by 4 bases; unmatched bases: 11. This CDR3 contains 16 residues. From germline, CDR1 is SGHTA and CDR2 FQGNSA. Written as DNA, the CDR3 is TGTGCCAGCAGCCCAGCTCGGCGAGCGGGAGGAGAGACCCAGTACTTC. Encoded protein: CASSPARRAGGETQYF.

The CDR3 DNA is TGTGCCAGCAGCCCCTCCTCTGGGGGGGCCTACAATGAGCAGTTCTTC. It yields the protein CASSPSSGGAYNEQFF. The gene calls are TRBV5-4 and TRBJ2-1; 7 bases align to TRBD2. V shed 4 bases, J shed 2 bases, and the junction held 9 bases outside the gene matches. Germline assignment: CDR1 SGHNT and CDR2 YYREEE (reference sequence). The CDR3 length is 16 residues. Supplemented by reference TRBV5-4 and TRBJ2-1, the full variable domain reads ETGVTQSPTHLIKTRGQQVTLRCSSQSGHNTVSWYQQALGQGPQFIFQYYREEENGRGNFPPRFSGLQFPNYSSELNVNALELDDSALYLCASSPSSGGAYNEQFFGPGTRLTVL.

This clone was counted between two and nine times. V and J are TRBV30 and TRBJ1-3; D perhaps matches TRBD1 (5 bases). The V end lost 2 bases, the J end lost 13 bases, and 15 bases lay between the germline ends. The CDR3 is made up of 12 amino acids. Germline loops: CDR1 GTSNPN, CDR2 SVGIG (reference sequence). The CDR3 is CAWSPYLGVIYF. The CDR3 DNA reads as TGTGCCTGGAGTCCCTACTTAGGGGTTATATATTTT.

The chain recombines TRBV19 with TRBJ2-7; D possibly uses TRBD1 or TRBD2 (5 bases each). The germline CDR1 and CDR2 sequences are LNHDA and SQIVND (reference sequence). Between the trimmed V and J ends, which lost 5 bases and 7 bases, there was a span of 21 bases. The CDR3 extends over 15 amino acids. CDR3 nucleotides: TGTGCCAGTAGTCCCCAGGGACGGGGAAAGGAGGAGCAGTACTTC. Protein product: CASSPQGRGKEEQYF.

This clone has at least ten counts. V gene TRBV11-3 combines with J gene TRBJ2-1, with TRBD1 identical over 12 bases. This CDR3 region has 15 residues. Germline V gene lookup returns CDR1 SGHNT and CDR2 YENEEA. Unmatched junction bases numbered 5, after V lost 4 bases and J lost 7 bases. The CDR3 nucleotides are TGTGCCAGCAGCTCCGGGACAGGGGGCTGGAATGAGCAGTTCTTC. It yields the protein CASSSGTGGWNEQFF.

As regards this clone: Other nucleotide sequences from this sample produce the same CDR3. This chain connects TRBV29-1 to TRBJ2-7, with 7 bases aligning to TRBD1. The CDR3 contains 12 residues. V trimming: 7 bases; J trimming: 4 bases; junction bases outside the gene matches: 7. CDR1 and CDR2 (germline): SQVTM, ANQGSEA. Here the CDR3 reads CSARDSLYEQYF. Here the CDR3 DNA reads TGCAGCGCTCGGGACAGCCTGTACGAGCAGTACTTC.

The gene calls are TRBV7-2 and TRBJ2-3, with 10 nucleotides matching TRBD1. V shed 1 base, J shed 0 bases, and the junction held 1 base outside the gene matches. CDR3 length: 16 amino acids. The germline V gene encodes CDR1 SGHTA and CDR2 FQGNSA. The CDR3 DNA reads as TGTGCCAGCAGCTTAGGGGACAGGGGTAGCACAGATACGCAGTATTTT. Encoded protein: CASSLGDRGSTDTQYF.

The table lists this clone with many counts. The rearrangement uses TRBV7-7 and TRBJ2-5; TRBD1 agrees at 8 bases. Germline V lookup: CDR1 SSHAT, CDR2 FNYEAQ (reference sequence). Trimming removed 4 bases from V and 3 bases from J; junction bases left unmatched: 7. The length of the CDR3 is 15 residues. This CDR3 reads CASSSGRQGKETQYF. For the CDR3, the DNA is TGTGCCAGCAGCTCCGGGCGACAGGGGAAAGAGACCCAGTACTTC.

This clone was seen only a few times. J is TRBJ2-2 and V is TRBV7-9; TRBD2 agrees at 7 bases. Germline V lookup: CDR1 SEHNR, CDR2 FQNEAQ (reference sequence). V was pared by 8 bases and J by 6 bases, with 9 bases of the junction left unmatched. The CDR3 contains 14 residues. CDR3 DNA sequence: TGTGCCAGCCGACTACTAGCGCTCGCCGGGGAGCTGTTTTTT. Amino acids: CASRLLALAGELFF. The variable domain in full, completed from reference TRBV7-9 and TRBJ2-2, reads DTGVSQNPRHKITKRGQNVTFRCDPISEHNRLYWYRQTLGQGPEFLTYFQNEAQLEKSRLLSDRFSAERPKGSFSTLEIQRTEQGDSAMYLCASRLLALAGELFFGEGSRLTVL.

This clone was found a few times. The gene calls are TRBV5-6 and TRBJ2-7; 7 bases agree with TRBD1. The CDR3 spans 13 residues. Trimming took 4 bases from V and 3 from J; bases not matched to a gene: 4. The germline CDR1 and CDR2 sequences are SGHDT and YYEEEE. The CDR3: CASSLQGNYEQYF. In DNA form, the CDR3 reads TGTGCCAGCAGCCTACAGGGGAACTACGAGCAGTACTTC.

J is TRBJ2-3 and V is TRBV19, with no clear D. The CDR3 contains 13 residues. In germline, CDR1 is LNHDA, CDR2 SQIVND (reference sequence). The V end was cut by 9 bases, the J end by 6 bases, with 16 bases between. CDR3 sequence reads: CASHNPGQDTQYF. Written as DNA, the CDR3 is TGTGCCAGCCATAACCCCGGCCAGGATACGCAGTATTTT. The whole variable domain, remainder taken from reference TRBV19 and TRBJ2-3, is DGGITQSPKYLFRKEGQNVTLSCEQNLNHDAMYWYRQDPGQGLRLIYYSQIVNDFQKGDIAEGYSVSREKKESFPLTVTSAQKNPTAFYLCASHNPGQDTQYFGPGTRLTVL.

The chain carries TRBV11-2 and TRBJ2-3; no clear D gene. The CDR3 extends over 13 amino acids. Germline loops: CDR1 SGHAT, CDR2 FQNNGV. The V gene lost 6 bases and the J gene lost 2 bases, with 9 bases spanning the gap. CDR3 coding DNA: TGTGCCAGCAGGGGCCTGGACACAGATACGCAGTATTTT. Amino acid sequence: CASRGLDTDTQYF. The complete variable domain, with remaining parts taken from reference TRBV11-2 and TRBJ2-3, reads EAGVAQSPRYKIIEKRQSVAFWCNPISGHATLYWYQQILGQGPKLLIQFQNNGVVDDSQLPKDRFSAERLKGVDSTLKIQPAKLEDSAVYLCASRGLDTDTQYFGPGTRLTVL.

V is TRBV2 and J is TRBJ1-2; D is undetermined. Per germline, CDR1 SNHLY and CDR2 FYNNEI. Trimming took 6 bases from V and 4 from J, leaving 9 bases between them. The CDR3 has 12 residues. CDR3 nucleotides: TGTGCCAGCAGACTGATCGGCTATGGCTACACCTTC. It specifies CASRLIGYGYTF.

The sample holds many counts of this clone. The chain combines TRBV20-1 with TRBJ2-7; no reliable D call. V lost 2 bases and J lost 6, with 8 bases in between. Germline V gene data show CDR1 as DFQATT and CDR2 as SNEGSKA (reference sequence). The length of the CDR3 is 11 residues. The CDR3 region is CSARLVPEQYF. The CDR3, as DNA: TGCAGTGCTAGACTAGTCCCCGAGCAGTACTTC.

CDR3 DNA: TGTGCCCGTAGAGGGGGCAGGGAGGATTCACCCCTCCACTTT. The encoded protein is CARRGGREDSPLHF. This chain uses TRBV2 with TRBJ1-6; TRBD1 agrees at 7 bases. Germline CDR1 is SNHLY and CDR2 is FYNNEI. V gave up 11 bases and J gave up 8 bases; unmatched junction bases: 12. The length of the CDR3 is 14 residues.

This chain joins TRBV29-1 and TRBJ2-2; no firm D call. Trimming removed 0 bases from V and 0 bases from J, with 11 bases in between. The germline gives CDR1 SQVTM, CDR2 ANQGSEA. The CDR3 spans 16 residues. CDR3 region: CSVEDSMGSNTGELFF. The DNA for the CDR3 is TGCAGCGTTGAAGATTCAATGGGATCGAACACCGGGGAGCTGTTTTTT.

This chain connects TRBV6-5 to TRBJ2-5; 10 positions match TRBD2. This CDR3 has 14 amino acids. Germline V gives CDR1 MNHEY, CDR2 SVGAGI. The J segment lost 2 bases and the V segment lost 5 bases, leaving 2 bases of the junction unmatched. CDR3 amino acids: CASSKRGGQETQYF. In nucleotides, the CDR3 is TGTGCCAGCAGTAAGCGGGGGGGACAAGAGACCCAGTACTTC.

The gene calls are TRBV5-4 and TRBJ2-5; 12 nucleotides align to TRBD2. This CDR3 region has 15 residues. Germline CDR1 is SGHNT and CDR2 is YYREEE (reference sequence). Germline trimming cut 5 bases from V and 5 bases from J; bases unmatched to any gene: 7. CDR3 residues: CASRPSGGAIETQYF. The CDR3 DNA is TGTGCCAGCAGACCTAGCGGGGGGGCCATCGAGACCCAGTACTTC.

This chain connects TRBV28 to TRBJ2-1; D ambiguous. The ends were cut back, 8 bases at V and 5 bases at J, with 10 bases in the middle. The germline V gene encodes CDR1 MDHEN and CDR2 SYDVKM. This CDR3 has 12 residues. The CDR3 sequence: CASGLAHNEQFF. The CDR3 DNA sequence: TGTGCCAGCGGTCTGGCCCACAATGAGCAGTTCTTC.

There are a few counts of this clone. CDR3 sequence (DNA): TGTGCCTGGGCCCTGAAGAATGAGCAGTTCTTC. Protein sequence: CAWALKNEQFF. This chain connects TRBV30 to TRBJ2-1; no clear D. The germline V gene has CDR1 GTSNPN and CDR2 SVGIG (reference sequence). The CDR3 is made up of 11 amino acids. The V and J ends lost 5 bases and 7 bases respectively, with 9 bases between them.

This clone was recorded a few times. The chain links TRBV7-2 to TRBJ2-5, with a tentative D call TRBD1 (6 bases). This CDR3 contains 14 residues. Germline loops: CDR1 SGHTA, CDR2 FQGNSA. V shed 5 bases and J shed 1 base, with 11 bases lying between them. CDR3 amino acids: CASSLKGVQETQYF. DNA for the CDR3: TGTGCCAGCAGCCTAAAGGGGGTCCAAGAGACCCAGTACTTC.

This clone was recorded a few times. The rearrangement uses TRBV7-9 and TRBJ1-5; perhaps TRBD1 as D (5 bases). Trimming took 1 base from V and 4 from J, leaving 8 bases between them. The CDR3 covers 14 residues. The V gene's germline CDR1 is SEHNR and CDR2 FQNEAQ (reference sequence). CDR3 protein: CASSLVGQNQPQHF. The CDR3, as DNA: TGTGCCAGCAGCTTAGTGGGGCAGAATCAGCCCCAGCATTTT.

This clone has a handful of counts. The chain has TRBV25-1 and TRBJ2-1; D gene unclear. V lost 3 bases to trimming and J lost 9 bases, with 18 bases between them. Germline loops: CDR1 MGHDK, CDR2 SYGVNS. CDR3 size: 15 residues. The CDR3 is CASSEPSDPLGEQFF. In nucleotides, the CDR3 is TGTGCCAGCAGTGAGCCCTCGGACCCTCTCGGTGAGCAGTTCTTC.